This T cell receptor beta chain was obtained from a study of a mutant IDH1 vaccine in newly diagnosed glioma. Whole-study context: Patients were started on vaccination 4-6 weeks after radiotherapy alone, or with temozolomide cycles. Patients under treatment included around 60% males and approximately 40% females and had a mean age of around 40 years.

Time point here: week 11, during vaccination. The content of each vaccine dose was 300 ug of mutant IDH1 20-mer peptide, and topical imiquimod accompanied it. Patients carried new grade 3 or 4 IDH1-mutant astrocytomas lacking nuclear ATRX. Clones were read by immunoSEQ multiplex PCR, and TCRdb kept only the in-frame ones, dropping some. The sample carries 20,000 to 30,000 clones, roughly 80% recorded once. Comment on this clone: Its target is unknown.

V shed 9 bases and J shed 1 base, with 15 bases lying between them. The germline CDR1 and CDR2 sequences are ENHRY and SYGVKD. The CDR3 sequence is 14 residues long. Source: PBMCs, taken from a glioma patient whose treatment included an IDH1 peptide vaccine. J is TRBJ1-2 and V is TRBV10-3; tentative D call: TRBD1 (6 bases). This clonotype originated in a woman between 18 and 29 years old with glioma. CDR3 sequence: CAISQGDNNYGYTF. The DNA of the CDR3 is TGTGCCATTTCACAGGGAGATAATAACTATGGCTACACCTTC.